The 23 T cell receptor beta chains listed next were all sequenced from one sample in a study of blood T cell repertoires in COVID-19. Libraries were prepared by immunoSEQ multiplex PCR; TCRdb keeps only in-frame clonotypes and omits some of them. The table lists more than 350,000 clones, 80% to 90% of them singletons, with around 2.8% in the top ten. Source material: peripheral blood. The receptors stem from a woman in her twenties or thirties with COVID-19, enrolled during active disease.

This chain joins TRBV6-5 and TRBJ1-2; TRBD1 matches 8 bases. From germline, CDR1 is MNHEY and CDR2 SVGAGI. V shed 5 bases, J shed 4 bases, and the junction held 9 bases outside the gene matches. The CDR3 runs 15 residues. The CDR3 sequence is CASSPIGQGSYGYTF. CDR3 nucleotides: TGTGCCAGCAGTCCTATTGGACAGGGAAGCTATGGCTACACCTTC.

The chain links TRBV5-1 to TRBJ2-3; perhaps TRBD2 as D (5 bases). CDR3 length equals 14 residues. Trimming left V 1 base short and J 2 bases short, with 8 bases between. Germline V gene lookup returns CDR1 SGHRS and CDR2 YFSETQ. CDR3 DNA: TGCGCCAGCAGCTTGACCGGGAACACAGATACGCAGTATTTT. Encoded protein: CASSLTGNTDTQYF.

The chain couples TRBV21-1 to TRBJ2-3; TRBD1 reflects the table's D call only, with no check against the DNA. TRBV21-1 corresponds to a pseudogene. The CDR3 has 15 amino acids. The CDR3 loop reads CASSKEAQGTDTQYF. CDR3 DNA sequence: TGTGCCAGCAGCAAAGAGGCCCAGGGGACAGATACGCAGTATTTT.

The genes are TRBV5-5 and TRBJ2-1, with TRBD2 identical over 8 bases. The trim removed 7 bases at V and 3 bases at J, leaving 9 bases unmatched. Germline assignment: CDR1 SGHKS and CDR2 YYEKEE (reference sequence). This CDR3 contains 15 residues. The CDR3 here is CASPESSGDYNEQFF. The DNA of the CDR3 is TGTGCCAGCCCGGAGAGTAGCGGGGACTACAATGAGCAGTTCTTC.

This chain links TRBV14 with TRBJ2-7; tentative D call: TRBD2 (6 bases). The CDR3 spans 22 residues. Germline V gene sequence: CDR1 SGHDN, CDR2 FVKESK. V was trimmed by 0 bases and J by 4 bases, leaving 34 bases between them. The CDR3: CASSQDNPRLGWGESRPYEQYV. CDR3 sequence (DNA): TGTGCCAGCAGCCAAGATAATCCCCGGTTAGGCTGGGGGGAGTCGCGACCATACGAGCAGTACGTC.

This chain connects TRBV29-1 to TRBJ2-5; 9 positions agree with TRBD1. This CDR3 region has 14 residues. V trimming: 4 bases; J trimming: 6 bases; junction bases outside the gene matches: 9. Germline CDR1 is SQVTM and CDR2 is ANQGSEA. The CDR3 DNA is TGCAGCGTTGGGTGGGACAGGGCCCCAAAGACCCAGTACTTC. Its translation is CSVGWDRAPKTQYF.

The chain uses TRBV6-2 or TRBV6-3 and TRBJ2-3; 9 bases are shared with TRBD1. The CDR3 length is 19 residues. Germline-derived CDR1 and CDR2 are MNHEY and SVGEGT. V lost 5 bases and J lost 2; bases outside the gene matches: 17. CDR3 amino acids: CASSIGTGKGRKVTDTQYF. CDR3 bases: TGTGCCAGCAGTATTGGGACAGGGAAGGGGAGAAAGGTCACAGATACGCAGTATTTT.

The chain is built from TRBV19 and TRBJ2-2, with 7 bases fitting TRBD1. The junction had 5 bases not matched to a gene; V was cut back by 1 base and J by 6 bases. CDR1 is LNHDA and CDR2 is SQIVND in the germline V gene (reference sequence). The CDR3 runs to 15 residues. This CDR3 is CASSIATGVPGELFF. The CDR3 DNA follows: TGTGCCAGTAGTATAGCTACAGGGGTCCCCGGGGAGCTGTTTTTT.

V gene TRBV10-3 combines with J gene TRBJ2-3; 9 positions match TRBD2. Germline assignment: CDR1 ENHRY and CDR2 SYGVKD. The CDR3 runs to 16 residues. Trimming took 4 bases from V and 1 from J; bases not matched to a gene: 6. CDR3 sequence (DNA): TGTGCCATCAGTGCCATTAGCGGGGGCCGCACAGATACGCAGTATTTT. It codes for CAISAISGGRTDTQYF.

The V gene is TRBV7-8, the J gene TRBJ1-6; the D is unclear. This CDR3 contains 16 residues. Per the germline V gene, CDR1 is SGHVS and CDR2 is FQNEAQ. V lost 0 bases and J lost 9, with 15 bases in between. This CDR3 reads CASSLAGAEPGSPLHF. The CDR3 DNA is TGTGCCAGCAGCTTAGCTGGCGCCGAGCCAGGTTCACCCCTCCACTTT. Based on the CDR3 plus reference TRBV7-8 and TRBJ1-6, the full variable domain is GAGVSQSPRYKVAKRGQDVALRCDPISGHVSLFWYQQALGQGPEFLTYFQNEAQLDKSGLPSDRFFAERPEGSVSTLKIQRTQQEDSAVYLCASSLAGAEPGSPLHFGNGTRLTVT.

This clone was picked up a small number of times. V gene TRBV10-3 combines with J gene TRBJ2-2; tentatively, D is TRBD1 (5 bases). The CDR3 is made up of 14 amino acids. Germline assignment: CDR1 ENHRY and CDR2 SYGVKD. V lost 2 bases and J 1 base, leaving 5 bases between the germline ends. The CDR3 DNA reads TGTGCCATCAGTGAGACAGGGAACACCGGGGAGCTGTTTTTT. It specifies CAISETGNTGELFF.

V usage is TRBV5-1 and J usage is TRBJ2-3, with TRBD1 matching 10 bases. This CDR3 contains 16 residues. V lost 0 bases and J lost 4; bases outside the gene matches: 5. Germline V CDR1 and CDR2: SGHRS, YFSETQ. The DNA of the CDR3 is TGCGCCAGCAGCTTGGCCGGGACAGGGGTCGCAGATACGCAGTATTTT. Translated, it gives CASSLAGTGVADTQYF.

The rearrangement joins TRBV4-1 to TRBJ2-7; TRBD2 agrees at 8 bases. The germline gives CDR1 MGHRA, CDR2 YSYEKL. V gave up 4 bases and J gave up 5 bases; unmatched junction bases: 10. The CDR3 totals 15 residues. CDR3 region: CASSRASGRGNEQYV. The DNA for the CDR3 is TGCGCCAGCAGCCGGGCCAGCGGGAGAGGAAACGAGCAGTACGTC.

The CDR3 loop reads CASGPSLGVPSTDTQYF. In DNA form, the CDR3 reads TGTGCTAGTGGGCCATCCTTAGGGGTTCCGAGCACAGATACGCAGTATTTT. The V call is TRBV12-5, the J call TRBJ2-3; tentative D call: TRBD1 (5 bases). Trimming cost V 6 bases and J 0 bases, with 19 bases left between them. The CDR3 consists of 17 residues. The germline gives CDR1 LGHNT, CDR2 FRNRAP.

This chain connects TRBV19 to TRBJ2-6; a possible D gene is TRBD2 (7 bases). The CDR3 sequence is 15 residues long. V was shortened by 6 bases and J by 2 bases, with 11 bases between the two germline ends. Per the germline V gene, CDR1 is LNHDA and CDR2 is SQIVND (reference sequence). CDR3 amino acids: CASRDSGTGANVLTF. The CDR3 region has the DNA TGTGCCAGTAGGGACAGCGGGACTGGGGCCAACGTCCTGACTTTC.

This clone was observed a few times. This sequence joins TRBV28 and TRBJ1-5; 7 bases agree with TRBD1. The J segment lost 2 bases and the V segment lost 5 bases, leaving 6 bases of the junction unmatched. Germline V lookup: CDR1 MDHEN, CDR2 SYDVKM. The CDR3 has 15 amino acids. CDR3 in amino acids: CASSPGQAGNQPQHF. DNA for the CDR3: TGTGCCAGCAGTCCAGGACAGGCCGGCAATCAGCCCCAGCATTTT.

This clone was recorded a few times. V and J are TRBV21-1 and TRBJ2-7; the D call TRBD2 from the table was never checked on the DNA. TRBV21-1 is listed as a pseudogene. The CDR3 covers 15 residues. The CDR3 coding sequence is TGTGCCAGCAGCAAACGGGGCGGGAGACGGGGCGAGCAGTACGTC. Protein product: CASSKRGGRRGEQYV.

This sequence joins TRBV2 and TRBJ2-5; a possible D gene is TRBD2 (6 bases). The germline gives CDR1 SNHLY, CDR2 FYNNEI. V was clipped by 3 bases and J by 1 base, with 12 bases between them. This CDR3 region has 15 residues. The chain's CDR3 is CASSDRESVQETQYF. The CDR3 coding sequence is TGTGCCAGCAGTGACCGGGAGTCAGTCCAAGAGACCCAGTACTTC.

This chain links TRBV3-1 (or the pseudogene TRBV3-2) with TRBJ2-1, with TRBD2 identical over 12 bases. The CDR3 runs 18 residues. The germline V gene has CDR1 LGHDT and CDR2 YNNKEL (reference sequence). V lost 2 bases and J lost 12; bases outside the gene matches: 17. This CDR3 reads CASSQWGGGLAGPLRQFF. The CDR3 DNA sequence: TGTGCCAGCAGCCAATGGGGGGGCGGACTAGCGGGACCTCTCAGGCAGTTCTTC.

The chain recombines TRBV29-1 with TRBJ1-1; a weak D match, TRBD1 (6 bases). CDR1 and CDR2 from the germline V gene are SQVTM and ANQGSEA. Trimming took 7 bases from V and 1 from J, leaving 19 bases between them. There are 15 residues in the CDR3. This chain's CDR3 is CSAKPHRVENTEAFF. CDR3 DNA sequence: TGCAGCGCAAAACCCCACAGGGTAGAGAACACTGAAGCTTTCTTT.

In DNA form, the CDR3 reads TGCGCCAGCAGCGCGGGAGTCGGAAACACCATATATTTT. Residues: CASSAGVGNTIYF. The V gene is TRBV5-1, the J gene TRBJ1-3; D gene unclear. There are 13 residues in the CDR3. Germline lookup yields CDR1 SGHRS and CDR2 YFSETQ. The V gene lost 4 bases and the J gene lost 4 bases, with 9 bases spanning the gap.

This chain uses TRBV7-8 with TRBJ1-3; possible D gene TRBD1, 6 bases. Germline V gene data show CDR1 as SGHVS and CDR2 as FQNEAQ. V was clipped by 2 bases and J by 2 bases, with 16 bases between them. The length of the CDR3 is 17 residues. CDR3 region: CASSLRGGGAAGNTIYF. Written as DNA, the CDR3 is TGTGCCAGCAGCTTAAGGGGAGGGGGAGCGGCTGGAAACACCATATATTTT.

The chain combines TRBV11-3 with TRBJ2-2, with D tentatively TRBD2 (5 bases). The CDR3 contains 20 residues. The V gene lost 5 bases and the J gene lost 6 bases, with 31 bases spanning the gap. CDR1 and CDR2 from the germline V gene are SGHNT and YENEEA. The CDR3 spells CASSTLGGNEEARWAGELFF. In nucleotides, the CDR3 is TGTGCCAGCAGCACCCTTGGCGGTAATGAGGAGGCAAGGTGGGCCGGGGAGCTGTTTTTT.